This T cell receptor (beta chain) was recovered during a study of OX40 agonist ivuxolimab in advanced cancers. In the study overall: Patients received the agonistic anti-OX40 (CD134) antibody ivuxolimab. Of the participants, approximately 38% had some prior anti-PD-1, anti-PD-L1 or anti-CTLA-4 therapy, which was allowed.

Findings of the study overall: Partial responders dosed at 0.1-3.0 mg/kg displayed clonal expansion ranking among the lowest. The mean number of expanded clones was higher in CD8+ T cells than in CD4+.

Assay: immunoSEQ multiplex PCR; the TCRdb copy retains only in-frame clones and omits some. The data hold about 61,000 clones, with approximately 90% observed a single time. A word on this clone: The antigen is unknown.

The specimen was CD4+ or CD8+ T cells sorted from blood, collected in a trial of the OX40 agonist ivuxolimab. The sequence derives from an adult with an advanced solid tumor such as melanoma, head and neck, liver or kidney cancer.

The CDR3 region has the DNA TGTGCCAGCAGGCGAGGGACGGGACGAATCAGCTACACCTTC. Protein: CASRRGTGRISYTF. J is TRBJ1-2 and V is TRBV6-6, with TRBD1 as a possible D gene (5 bases). Germline V gene data show CDR1 as MNHNY and CDR2 as SVGAGI (reference sequence). This CDR3 comprises 14 residues. The V end lost 6 bases, the J end lost 9 bases, and 20 bases lay between the germline ends.